This TCR beta chain originates from a study of cytomegalovirus exposure and HLA in healthy donors. After removal of 5 bases from V and 6 bases from J, the junction contained 12 bases not matched to a gene. The CDR3 has 16 residues. Germline assignment: CDR1 SGHTA and CDR2 FQGNSA. The PCR made use of 60 Vbeta and 13 Jbeta primers. Assay: immunoSEQ multiplex PCR; the TCRdb copy retains only in-frame clones and omits some. The table has approximately 88,000 clones, under 65% seen once; the top ten hold more than 2.5%. This sequence joins TRBV7-2 and TRBJ1-2, with TRBD1 matching over 10 bases. Sequencing was done on a sample of PBMCs. The sequence came from a man aged 60 to 69 in good health and CMV-seronegative. The CDR3 reads CASSTRDRGSRDGYTF. The DNA for the CDR3 is TGTGCCAGCAGCACACGGGACAGGGGTTCGCGCGATGGCTACACCTTC.